The entry that follows covers one TCR beta chain sequence. Its specificity is unknown. The data belong to a study of lymphopenia after photon versus proton radiotherapy. Study-level results: After lymphocyte nadir, photon-treated repertoires showed oligoclonal expansion, especially CD8+ Temra.

The germline V gene has CDR1 SGHNT and CDR2 YYREEE (reference sequence). CDR3 size: 15 residues. V gave up 4 bases and J gave up 0 bases, with 12 bases separating them. This table comes from immunoSEQ multiplex PCR, and its TCRdb copy is limited to in-frame clones, with some not included. The top ten clones hold 9.5% to 15% of a sample with roughly 58,000 clones, roughly 87% of them seen once. The chain is built from TRBV5-4 and TRBJ2-3; D unclear. The clonotype originates from a man of 80 years or more with esophageal cancer. The material sequenced was peripheral blood, taken from a patient treated with proton-based radiotherapy. CDR3 DNA sequence: TGTGCCAGCAGCCCATTCACAATGAGCACAGATACGCAGTATTTT. Translation: CASSPFTMSTDTQYF.